This T cell receptor beta chain was profiled in a study of T cell changes during pregnancy in multiple sclerosis. Assay: immunoSEQ multiplex PCR; the TCRdb copy retains only in-frame clones and omits some. This table holds fewer than 65,000 clones, 90% found once. Trimming removed 2 bases from V and 6 bases from J; junction bases left unmatched: 12. Per the germline V gene, CDR1 is LNHNV and CDR2 is YYDKDF (reference sequence). The CDR3 totals 17 residues. This clone was seen a handful of times. This rearrangement joins TRBV15 to TRBJ1-1; 10 nucleotides line up with TRBD1. The sample in question was peripheral blood, obtained in the first trimester of pregnancy. The clonotype originates from a female donor in good health, enrolled as a control in a pregnancy study. The CDR3 spells CATSRSRAGQGNAEAFF. The CDR3 coding sequence is TGTGCCACCAGCAGATCACGTGCGGGACAGGGGAATGCTGAAGCTTTCTTT. Supplemented by reference TRBV15 and TRBJ1-1, the full variable domain reads DAMVIQNPRYQVTQFGKPVTLSCSQTLNHNVMYWYQQKSSQAPKLLFHYYDKDFNNEADTPDNFQSRRPNTSFCFLDIRSPGLGDTAMYLCATSRSRAGQGNAEAFFGQGTRLTVV.